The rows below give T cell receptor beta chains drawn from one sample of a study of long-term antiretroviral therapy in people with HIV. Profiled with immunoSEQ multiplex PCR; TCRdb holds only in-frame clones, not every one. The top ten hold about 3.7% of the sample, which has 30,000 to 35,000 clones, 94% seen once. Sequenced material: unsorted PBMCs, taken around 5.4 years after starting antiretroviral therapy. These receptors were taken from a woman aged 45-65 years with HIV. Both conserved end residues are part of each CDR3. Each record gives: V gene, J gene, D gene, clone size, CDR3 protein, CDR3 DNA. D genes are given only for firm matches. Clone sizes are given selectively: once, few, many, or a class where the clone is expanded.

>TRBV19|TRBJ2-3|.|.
CASSIVRTDTQYF
TGTGCCAGTAGTATAGTAAGGACAGATACGCAGTATTTT
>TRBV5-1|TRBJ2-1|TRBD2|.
CASSQRLAGGPGSYNEQFF
TGCGCCAGCAGCCAGCGACTAGCGGGGGGGCCGGGCTCCTACAATGAGCAGTTCTTC
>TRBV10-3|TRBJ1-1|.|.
CAISEEGNTEAFF
TGTGCCATCAGTGAAGAGGGTAACACTGAAGCTTTCTTT
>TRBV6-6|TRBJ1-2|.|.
CASSSTGTGYYGYTF
TGTGCCAGCAGTTCCACAGGGACGGGATACTATGGCTACACCTTC
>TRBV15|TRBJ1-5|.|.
CATSRDLGGWQPQHF
TGTGCCACCAGCAGAGATCTGGGGGGCTGGCAGCCCCAGCATTTT
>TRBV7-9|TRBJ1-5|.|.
CASSLRGGEPQHF
TGTGCCAGCAGCTTAAGAGGCGGAGAGCCCCAGCATTTT
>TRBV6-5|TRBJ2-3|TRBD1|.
CASSLTGAQNTQYF
TGTGCCAGCAGCCTGACAGGGGCCCAAAATACGCAGTATTTT
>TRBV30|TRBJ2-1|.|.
CAASRADEQFF
TGTGCCGCTAGTCGGGCTGATGAGCAGTTCTTC
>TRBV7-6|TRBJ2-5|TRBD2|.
CASSLEGHGRGETQYF
TGTGCCAGCAGCCTAGAGGGACACGGGAGGGGGGAGACCCAGTACTTC
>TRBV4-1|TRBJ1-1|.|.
CASSQARTENTEAFF
TGCGCCAGCAGCCAAGCCAGGACAGAGAACACTGAAGCTTTCTTT
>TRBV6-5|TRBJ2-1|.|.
CASSYSGEQFF
TGTGCCAGCAGTTACTCAGGGGAGCAGTTCTTC
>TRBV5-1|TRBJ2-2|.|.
CASSLAPSGTGELFF
TGCGCCAGCAGCTTGGCCCCAAGCGGGACCGGGGAGCTGTTTTTT
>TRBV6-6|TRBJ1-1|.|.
CASREPTRGTEAFF
TGTGCCAGCAGAGAACCTACCAGGGGCACTGAAGCTTTCTTT
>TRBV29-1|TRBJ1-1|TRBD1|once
CSVFDRGRFNTEAFF
TGCAGCGTTTTCGACAGGGGGCGTTTTAACACTGAAGCTTTCTTT
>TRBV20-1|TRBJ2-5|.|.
CSARVFETQYF
TGCAGTGCTAGGGTATTCGAGACCCAGTACTTC
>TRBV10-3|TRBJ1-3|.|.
CAITDQTDSISGNTIYF
TGTGCCATCACCGATCAGACAGACTCCATCTCTGGAAACACCATATATTTT
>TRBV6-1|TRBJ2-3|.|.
CASSEFRGFSTDTQYF
TGTGCCAGCAGTGAATTCAGGGGCTTTAGCACAGATACGCAGTATTTT
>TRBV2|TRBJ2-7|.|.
CATSSYEQYF
TGTGCGACGAGCTCCTACGAGCAGTACTTC
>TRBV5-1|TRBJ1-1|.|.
CASTKDSLNTEAFF
TGCGCCAGCACTAAGGACAGTTTAAACACTGAAGCTTTCTTT
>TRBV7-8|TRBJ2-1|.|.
CASRPPLTRGSEQFF
TGTGCCAGCAGACCCCCCCTGACTCGAGGGAGTGAGCAGTTCTTC
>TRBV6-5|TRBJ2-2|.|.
CASSSQAGELFF
TGTGCCAGCAGTTCACAGGCCGGGGAGCTGTTTTTT
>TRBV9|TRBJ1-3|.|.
CASSERVGAGGNTIYF
TGTGCCAGCAGCGAGCGCGTTGGGGCTGGTGGAAACACCATATATTTT
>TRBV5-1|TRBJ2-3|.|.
CASSFQTSTDTQYF
TGCGCCAGCAGCTTCCAAACTAGCACAGATACGCAGTATTTT
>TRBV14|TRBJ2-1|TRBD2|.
CASSRTSGGNEQFF
TGTGCCAGCAGCCGGACTAGCGGGGGTAATGAGCAGTTCTTC
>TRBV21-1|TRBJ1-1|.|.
CASSKSNRVITEAFF
TGTGCCAGCAGCAAGAGTAACAGGGTCATCACTGAAGCTTTCTTT
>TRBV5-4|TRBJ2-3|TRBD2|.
CASSERGGTDTQYF
TGTGCCAGCAGCGAGCGGGGGGGCACAGATACGCAGTATTTT
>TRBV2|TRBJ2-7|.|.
CASSVLGGYEQYF
TGTGCCAGCAGCGTTTTGGGCGGCTACGAGCAGTACTTC
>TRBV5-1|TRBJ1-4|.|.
CASSLTGTNEKLFF
TGCGCCAGCAGCTTGACAGGGACCAATGAAAAACTGTTTTTT
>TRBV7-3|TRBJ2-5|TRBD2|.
CASSLAASGGVETQYF
TGTGCCAGCAGCTTGGCGGCTAGCGGGGGGGTAGAGACCCAGTACTTC
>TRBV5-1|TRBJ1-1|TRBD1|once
CASSTSGTGNTEAFF
TGCGCCAGCAGCACTTCCGGGACAGGGAACACTGAAGCTTTCTTT
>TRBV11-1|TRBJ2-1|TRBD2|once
CASSSLAGGHNEQFF
TGTGCCAGCAGCTCACTAGCGGGGGGTCACAATGAGCAGTTCTTC
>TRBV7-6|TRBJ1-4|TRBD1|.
CASSPKLAGGLGNEKLFF
TGTGCCAGCAGCCCCAAGTTGGCAGGGGGCCTAGGGAATGAAAAACTGTTTTTT
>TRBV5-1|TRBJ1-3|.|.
CASSLEGLNTIYF
TGCGCCAGCAGCTTGGAGGGGTTAAACACCATATATTTT
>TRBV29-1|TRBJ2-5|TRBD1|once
CSVELTGGETQYF
TGCAGCGTGGAATTGACAGGGGGAGAGACCCAGTACTTC
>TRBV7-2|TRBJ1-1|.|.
CASSYAPGSNTEAFF
TGTGCCAGCAGCTATGCCCCGGGCAGTAACACTGAAGCTTTCTTT
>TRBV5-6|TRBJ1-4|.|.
CASSSRDGFNEKLFF
TGTGCCAGCAGCTCCCGGGACGGCTTTAATGAAAAACTGTTTTTT
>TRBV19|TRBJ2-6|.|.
CASRKQGSGANVLTF
TGTGCCAGTAGGAAACAGGGCTCTGGGGCCAACGTCCTGACTTTC
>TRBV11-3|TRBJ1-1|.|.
CASSLVGEDTEAFF
TGTGCCAGCAGCTTGGTAGGTGAGGACACTGAAGCTTTCTTT
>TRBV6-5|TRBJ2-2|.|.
CASSLGLGLTGELFF
TGTGCCAGCAGTTTAGGGCTAGGGTTGACCGGGGAGCTGTTTTTT
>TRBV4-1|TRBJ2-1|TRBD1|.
CASSKKQGDNEQFF
TGCGCCAGCAGCAAAAAACAGGGGGACAATGAGCAGTTCTTC
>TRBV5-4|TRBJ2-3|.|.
CASSQGGTDTQYF
TGTGCCAGCAGCCAAGGGGGCACAGATACGCAGTATTTT
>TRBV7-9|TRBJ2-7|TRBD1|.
CASSPGRAGQGIGEQYF
TGTGCCAGCAGCCCAGGGCGAGCAGGACAGGGGATTGGTGAGCAGTACTTC
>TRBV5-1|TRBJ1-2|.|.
CASSLIEGDYGYTF
TGCGCCAGCAGCTTAATAGAGGGGGACTATGGCTACACCTTC
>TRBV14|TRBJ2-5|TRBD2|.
CASSQDSTSGRGTQYF
TGTGCCAGCAGCCAAGATTCGACTAGCGGGCGGGGGACCCAGTACTTC
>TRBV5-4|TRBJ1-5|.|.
CASSQGGDQPQHF
TGTGCCAGCAGCCAGGGTGGGGATCAGCCCCAGCATTTT
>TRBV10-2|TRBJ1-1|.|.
CASSEGGVSNTEAFF
TGCGCCAGCAGTGAGGGAGGGGTTTCGAACACTGAAGCTTTCTTT
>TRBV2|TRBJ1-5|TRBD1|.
CASSIGQVSNQPQHF
TGTGCCAGCAGCATCGGACAGGTTAGCAATCAGCCCCAGCATTTT
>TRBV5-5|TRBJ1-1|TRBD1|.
CASSLLGQGGLFTFF
TGTGCCAGCAGCTTGTTGGGACAGGGCGGATTATTTACTTTCTTT